These 31 T cell receptor beta chains share one sample of origin, sequenced in a study of low-dose radiotherapy and immunotherapy resistance in tumors (dated by TCRdb to the early 2020s). Sequencing was carried out with an Illumina HiSeq 2500. To make first-strand cDNA, Superscript III was used along with a set of TRAV- and TRBV-specific primers so that both the TCRalpha and TCRbeta chains were covered. TCRs were amplified with Phusion for around 19 PCR cycles, with a constant-region primer paired with the adapter attached to the V primers. TCRdb reworked the public reads: Q25 trimming with fastp, MiXCR clone assembly, productive beta chains retained. For every CDR3 protein sequence, its rows merge into one entry that carries the most common genes and DNA. This sample is represented by about 58,000 distinct CDR3 sequences; 23% of them were singletons. The ten largest make up 6.5% to 7% of the sample.

Reading the label with the study, this specimen's time point is: after trial treatment. The treatment or condition label corresponds to: LDRT plus nivolumab, ipilimumab, low-dose cyclophosphamide and aspirin (RACIN trial). The source material was PBMCs, sampled after low-dose radiotherapy plus immunotherapy. The receptors come from a male donor with prostate cancer.

Many counts were recorded for this clonotype. The chain carries TRBV28 and TRBJ1-5; TRBD1 matches at 7 bases. Trimming at V came to 8 bases and at J to 3 bases, leaving 10 bases not matched to a gene. Germline-derived CDR1 and CDR2 are MDHEN and SYDVKM. The CDR3 has 15 amino acids. The CDR3 reads CASVEEGQPNQPQHF. CDR3 nucleotide sequence: TGTGCCAGCGTAGAGGAGGGACAGCCCAATCAGCCCCAGCATTTT.

The chain recombines TRBV12-3 or TRBV12-4 with TRBJ2-2; the match to TRBD1 covers 8 bases. CDR3 size: 17 residues. V was pared by 6 bases and J by 0 bases, with 9 bases of the junction left unmatched. The CDR3, as DNA: TGTGCCAGCAGGCCTACAGGGGGTTTAGCGAACACCGGGGAGCTGTTTTTT. It codes for CASRPTGGLANTGELFF.

The chain links TRBV6-2 or TRBV6-3 to TRBJ2-7, with 12 nucleotides matching TRBD2. The CDR3 contains 18 residues. The V gene's germline CDR1 is MNHEY and CDR2 SVGEGT. V was clipped by 0 bases and J by 0 bases; unmatched bases: 6. CDR3 in amino acids: CASSYSTSGGTSSYEQYF. The DNA of the CDR3 is TGTGCCAGCAGTTACTCGACTAGCGGGGGAACGAGCTCCTACGAGCAGTACTTC.

In its sample, this clonotype was seen many times. The CDR3, as DNA: TGTGCCAGCAGCGTAGTTGGGGAGACCCAGTACTTC. This sequence encodes CASSVVGETQYF. The chain combines TRBV9 with TRBJ2-5; no firm D call. Trimming removed 0 bases at V and 5 bases at J, with 5 bases between. Germline V gene data show CDR1 as SGDLS and CDR2 as YYNGEE. The CDR3 is made up of 12 amino acids. The whole variable domain, filled in from reference TRBV9 and TRBJ2-5, reads DSGVTQTPKHLITATGQRVTLRCSPRSGDLSVYWYQQSLDQGLQFLIQYYNGEERAKGNILERFSAQQFPDLHSELNLSSLELGDSALYFCASSVVGETQYFGPGTRLLVL.

In its sample, this clonotype was seen many times. The chain joins TRBV6-5 to TRBJ1-2; possibly TRBD1 for D (6 bases). Germline CDR1 and CDR2: MNHEY and SVGAGI. Trimming removed 6 bases at V and 3 bases at J, with 14 bases between. The CDR3 consists of 14 residues. The CDR3 region is CASRLGGADYGYTF. CDR3 in DNA: TGTGCCAGCAGGCTCGGGGGGGCTGACTATGGCTACACCTTC.

This clonotype was seen only once. The chain carries TRBV29-1 and TRBJ2-3; 10 nucleotides match TRBD2. CDR3 length equals 13 residues. The junction had 4 bases not matched to a gene; V was cut back by 4 bases and J by 6 bases. CDR1 is SQVTM and CDR2 is ANQGSEA in the germline V gene. CDR3 nucleotide sequence: TGCAGCGTTGCTAGCGGGGGCTGGGATACGCAGTATTTT. Translating it yields CSVASGGWDTQYF.

This clonotype has ten or more counts. This chain joins TRBV29-1 and TRBJ2-1; TRBD2 matches at 7 bases. The CDR3 contains 13 residues. The germline CDR1 and CDR2 sequences are SQVTM and ANQGSEA. V dropped 0 bases and J dropped 10; count of bases not matched to a gene: 6. In DNA form, the CDR3 reads TGCAGCGTTGAAGAGTTGAGCGGGGCAGAGCAGTTCTTC. It specifies CSVEELSGAEQFF.

This chain links TRBV30 with TRBJ1-2; TRBD1 agrees at 10 bases. CDR1 is GTSNPN, CDR2 SVGIG, per germline (reference sequence). V lost 6 bases to trimming and J lost 3 bases; unmatched junction nucleotides: 13. CDR3 length equals 16 residues. The CDR3 here is CACSSGQGQAYYGYTF. The CDR3 DNA is TGTGCCTGTTCCTCGGGACAGGGGCAGGCTTACTATGGCTACACCTTC.

Regarding this clonotype: This likely came from a read error, as a far larger clone is one base away. The V call is TRBV12-3 or TRBV12-4, the J call TRBJ2-7; 7 nucleotides align to TRBD2. Trimming cost V 1 base and J 7 bases; bases outside gene matches: 10. The CDR3 is 15 residues long. The CDR3, as DNA: TGTGCCAGCAGTTTAGGGAGCGGGACTTACAATGAGCAGTACTTC. As protein: CASSLGSGTYNEQYF.

This clonotype was counted ten times or more. V gene TRBV13 combines with J gene TRBJ1-4, with a possible D match to TRBD1 (6 bases). Deletions cut 0 bases from V and 12 bases from J, with 11 bases between. From germline, CDR1 is PRHDT and CDR2 FYEKMQ (reference sequence). The CDR3 has 13 residues. In DNA, the CDR3 is TGTGCCAGCAGCTTAGGCCAGGGGTCGGAACTGTTTTTT. Its protein product is CASSLGQGSELFF.

The sample holds many counts of this clonotype. V gene TRBV9 combines with J gene TRBJ2-2; 9 bases match TRBD2. Germline V gives CDR1 SGDLS, CDR2 YYNGEE. The CDR3 runs 16 residues. J gave up 5 bases and V 4 bases, and 9 bases lay outside the gene matches. The CDR3 loop is CASSLGAGGRTGELFF. CDR3 nucleotides: TGTGCCAGCAGCCTAGGAGCGGGGGGCAGGACCGGGGAGCTGTTTTTT.

This clonotype has at least ten counts. The V gene is TRBV28, the J gene TRBJ2-5; TRBD1 matches at 8 bases. CDR1 and CDR2 (germline): MDHEN, SYDVKM. The V and J ends lost 7 bases and 2 bases, in that order; junction bases with no gene match: 6. CDR3 length: 14 amino acids. The CDR3 reads CASTNRDRQETQYF. The DNA of the CDR3 is TGTGCCAGCACTAACCGGGACAGGCAAGAGACCCAGTACTTC.

This clonotype was counted between two and nine times. The chain uses TRBV9 and TRBJ2-7; perhaps TRBD1 as D (6 bases). Trimming cost V 2 bases and J 7 bases, with 13 bases left between them. The CDR3 runs to 13 residues. Germline V lookup: CDR1 SGDLS, CDR2 YYNGEE. The CDR3 loop is CASSVGHYSEQYF. In DNA form, the CDR3 reads TGTGCCAGCAGCGTGGGACACTATAGTGAGCAGTACTTC. The entire variable domain, with the rest obtained from reference TRBV9 and TRBJ2-7, is as follows: DSGVTQTPKHLITATGQRVTLRCSPRSGDLSVYWYQQSLDQGLQFLIQYYNGEERAKGNILERFSAQQFPDLHSELNLSSLELGDSALYFCASSVGHYSEQYFGPGTRLTVT.

This clonotype has at least ten counts. J is TRBJ1-5 and V is TRBV27, with 11 bases fitting TRBD1. V gave up 5 bases and J gave up 2 bases; unmatched junction bases: 8. Germline CDR1 is MNHEY and CDR2 is SMNVEV (reference sequence). This CDR3 region has 17 residues. CDR3 in amino acids: CASSPGTGGAGNQPQHF. In nucleotides, the CDR3 is TGTGCCAGCAGTCCGGGGACAGGGGGTGCTGGCAATCAGCCCCAGCATTTT.

This clonotype was found many times. The chain carries TRBV2 and TRBJ2-5, with D perhaps matching TRBD1 (5 bases). Trimming pared 4 bases from V and 5 bases from J, leaving 14 bases between. The CDR3 contains 14 residues. The germline gives CDR1 SNHLY, CDR2 FYNNEI. CDR3 sequence (DNA): TGTGCCAGCAGTGTTAGACCCCAGGGCGAGACCCAGTACTTC. Amino acids: CASSVRPQGETQYF.

A word on this clonotype: Since a far larger clone is one base different, this is likely a read error. V usage is TRBV20-1 and J usage is TRBJ2-7; 11 nucleotides agree with TRBD2. Per the germline V gene, CDR1 is DFQATT and CDR2 is SNEGSKA (reference sequence). This CDR3 spans 13 amino acids. The junction had 5 bases not matched to a gene; V was cut back by 3 bases and J by 7 bases. The CDR3, as DNA: TGCAGTGCTAGTCCAATAGCGGGGGGGGAGCAGTACTTC. Its translation: CSASPIAGGEQYF.

This clonotype was recorded at least ten times. The V gene is TRBV15, the J gene TRBJ2-3; perhaps TRBD2 as D (9 bases). The CDR3 has 16 residues. Germline V gene sequence: CDR1 LNHNV, CDR2 YYDKDF (reference sequence). V was trimmed by 0 bases and J by 9 bases, leaving 19 bases between them. CDR3 in amino acids: CATSRDQGAGGPTQYF. CDR3 DNA: TGTGCCACCAGCAGAGATCAGGGGGCGGGGGGGCCAACGCAGTATTTT.

In regard to this clonotype: A read error is the likely source, as a far larger clone sits one nucleotide away. The CDR3 loop reads CASSNPQGGHNEQYF. CDR3 sequence (DNA): TGTGCCAGCAGCAATCCGCAGGGGGGACACAATGAGCAGTACTTC. The chain is built from TRBV4-2 and TRBJ2-7, with D tentatively TRBD1 (7 bases). V lost 5 bases and J 7 bases, leaving 21 bases between the germline ends. There are 15 residues in the CDR3. The germline gives CDR1 LGHNA, CDR2 YNFKEQ.

This clonotype was counted many times. The chain links TRBV19 to TRBJ2-3, with TRBD2 matching 7 bases. The junction had 4 bases not matched to a gene; V was cut back by 7 bases and J by 0 bases. This CDR3 region has 14 residues. Germline V gene sequence: CDR1 LNHDA, CDR2 SQIVND (reference sequence). This chain's CDR3 is CASTSSGSTDTQYF. The CDR3 nucleotides are TGTGCCAGTACTTCTAGCGGTAGCACAGATACGCAGTATTTT.

The chain employs TRBV30 and TRBJ2-7; D might be TRBD2 (6 bases). The germline CDR1 and CDR2 sequences are GTSNPN and SVGIG (reference sequence). With 4 bases removed from V and 3 bases from J, the gap between germline ends came to 7 bases. CDR3 length: 11 amino acids. The CDR3 protein is CAWTSVYEQYF. The CDR3 region has the DNA TGTGCCTGGACTAGCGTCTACGAGCAGTACTTC.

This clonotype came up many times. This chain links TRBV7-9 with TRBJ2-3; TRBD2 matches at 8 bases. V was pared by 5 bases and J by 0 bases, with 19 bases of the junction left unmatched. The CDR3 loop spans 20 amino acids. Looked up from germline, CDR1 is SEHNR and CDR2 is FQNEAQ (reference sequence). CDR3 sequence: CASSPVRASGPRWSTDTQYF. DNA for the CDR3: TGTGCCAGCAGCCCTGTCCGGGCTAGCGGGCCACGGTGGAGCACAGATACGCAGTATTTT.

This clonotype appeared many times. This rearrangement joins TRBV5-1 to TRBJ2-3; D is possibly TRBD1 (5 bases). The germline gives CDR1 SGHRS, CDR2 YFSETQ. Trimming stripped 2 bases from V and 2 bases from J, with 9 bases between. The CDR3 sequence is 14 residues long. DNA of the CDR3: TGCGCCAGCAGCTTCGGACAAGACACAGATACGCAGTATTTT. Translated, it gives CASSFGQDTDTQYF.

Regarding this clonotype: Since a far larger clone is one base different, this is likely a read error. The genes are TRBV6-2 or TRBV6-3 and TRBJ2-7, with 12 bases identical to TRBD2. Germline V gives CDR1 MNHEY, CDR2 SVGEGT. The CDR3 is 17 residues long. J gave up 7 bases and V 5 bases, and 15 bases lay outside the gene matches. The CDR3 sequence: CASSEARLAGAYNEQYF. The CDR3 nucleotides read TGTGCCAGCAGTGAAGCCCGACTAGCGGGGGCCTACAATGAGCAGTACTTC.

This clonotype appeared many times. As DNA, the CDR3 is TGTGCCAGCAGCAGTCGGGGGGCCACAGATACGCAGTATTTT. Its translation: CASSSRGATDTQYF. This chain links TRBV7-9 with TRBJ2-3, with D possibly matching TRBD2 (7 bases). This CDR3 region has 14 residues. Germline values: CDR1 SEHNR, CDR2 FQNEAQ (reference sequence). Trimming shortened V by 5 bases and J by 2 bases, and 11 bases separated the two germline ends.

This clonotype showed up many times. V and J are TRBV27 and TRBJ1-1; D is uncertain. The CDR3 consists of 14 residues. V was trimmed by 5 bases and J by 4 bases, leaving 14 bases between them. From germline, CDR1 is MNHEY and CDR2 SMNVEV (reference sequence). CDR3 in DNA: TGTGCCAGCAGTCCACAGTGGGGTGGCACTGAAGCTTTCTTT. Translating it yields CASSPQWGGTEAFF.

In its sample, this clonotype was seen many times. The chain recombines TRBV6-5 with TRBJ2-5; D ambiguous. The CDR3 length is 14 residues. In germline, CDR1 is MNHEY, CDR2 SVGAGI. Trimming pared 2 bases from V and 0 bases from J, leaving 7 bases between. The CDR3 nucleotides read TGTGCCAGCAGTTACGGAGCAAACCAAGAGACCCAGTACTTC. Translating gives CASSYGANQETQYF.

To note about this clonotype: The likely explanation is a read error, given a far larger clone one base away. The genes are TRBV2 and TRBJ2-5; possibly TRBD1 or TRBD2 for D (6 bases each). The length of the CDR3 is 16 residues. Germline CDR1 reads SNHLY; CDR2 reads FYNNEI. Trimming stripped 3 bases from V and 11 bases from J, with 25 bases between. The CDR3 spells CASSDGGGSGYNEQYF. The CDR3 DNA reads TGTGCCAGCAGTGACGGGGGCGGTAGCGGTTACAATGAGCAGTACTTC.

This chain uses TRBV6-1 with TRBJ2-7; TRBD2 matches 10 bases. Germline-derived CDR1 and CDR2 are MNHNS and SASEGT. V was clipped by 8 bases and J by 4 bases; unmatched bases: 8. CDR3 length equals 14 residues. The CDR3 is CASLVAGGRYEQYF. In nucleotides, the CDR3 is TGTGCCAGCCTAGTAGCGGGGGGAAGGTACGAGCAGTACTTC.

This clonotype was seen at least ten times. V usage is TRBV3-1 and J usage is TRBJ2-7, with D tentatively TRBD1 (7 bases). Germline V gives CDR1 LGHDT, CDR2 YNNKEL (reference sequence). The CDR3 has 12 residues. V was pared by 4 bases and J by 6 bases, with 10 bases between. CDR3 in amino acids: CASSPGGSEQYF. The CDR3 region has the DNA TGTGCCAGCAGCCCAGGGGGGAGCGAGCAGTACTTC.

This clonotype occurred many times. V is TRBV5-1 and J is TRBJ2-3, with 11 bases fitting TRBD2. The J segment lost 8 bases and the V segment lost 0 bases, leaving 8 bases of the junction unmatched. The CDR3 has 16 residues. Germline loops: CDR1 SGHRS, CDR2 YFSETQ. The CDR3 sequence is CASSLELAGGLGTQYF. As DNA, the CDR3 is TGCGCCAGCAGCTTGGAGTTAGCGGGGGGGCTAGGTACGCAGTATTTT.

The CDR3 nucleotides read TGTGCCAGCAGTGGGGATACGCAGTATTTT. Translation: CASSGDTQYF. This chain uses TRBV6-2 or TRBV6-3 with TRBJ2-3, with D unclear. The CDR3 totals 10 residues. Per germline, CDR1 MNHEY and CDR2 SVGEGT. Trimming took 5 bases from V and 6 from J, leaving 3 bases between them.